The 16 T cell receptor beta chains reported below all come from one sample, sequenced in a study of blood T cell repertoires in COVID-19. Libraries were prepared by immunoSEQ multiplex PCR; TCRdb keeps only in-frame clonotypes and omits some of them. The sample has tens of thousands of clones, 88% seen once. Sequencing was done on a sample of peripheral blood. Source of these receptors: an older woman with acute or convalescent COVID-19.

The rearrangement joins TRBV18 to TRBJ2-7; weak D call: TRBD1 (5 bases). Between the trimmed V and J ends, which lost 4 bases and 2 bases, there was a span of 15 bases. Per germline, CDR1 KGHSH and CDR2 LQKENI. This CDR3 has 15 residues. The CDR3 coding sequence is TGTGCCAGCTCACAAACCGGTTCAGGGACCTACGAGCAGTACTTC. Translated: CASSQTGSGTYEQYF.

The chain is built from TRBV24-1 and TRBJ2-1; 8 nucleotides line up with TRBD1. The CDR3 consists of 16 residues. Germline-derived CDR1 and CDR2 are KGHDR and SFDVKD. V dropped 0 bases and J dropped 4; count of bases not matched to a gene: 4. The CDR3 here is CATSDLQGADYNEQFF. The CDR3 DNA reads as TGTGCCACCAGTGATTTGCAGGGGGCAGATTACAATGAGCAGTTCTTC.

V and J are TRBV27 and TRBJ2-1; weak D call: TRBD2 (7 bases). From germline, CDR1 is MNHEY and CDR2 SMNVEV (reference sequence). V dropped 7 bases and J dropped 6 bases, with 13 bases sitting between them. This CDR3 region has 13 residues. The CDR3 DNA sequence: TGTGCCAGCATTGGGGGAGGGGGCAATGAGCAGTTCTTC. This translates into CASIGGGGNEQFF.

The V call is TRBV12-3 or TRBV12-4, the J call TRBJ2-7; D remains unclear. The ends were cut back, 6 bases at V and 4 bases at J, with 10 bases in the middle. CDR3 length: 12 residues. The CDR3 loop reads CASSPTPYEQYF. In nucleotides, the CDR3 is TGTGCCAGCAGCCCTACCCCTTACGAGCAGTACTTC.

The rearrangement joins TRBV2 to TRBJ1-2, with no clear D. This CDR3 region has 14 residues. CDR1 and CDR2 from the germline V gene are SNHLY and FYNNEI. Trimming took 6 bases from V and 2 from J, leaving 13 bases between them. The CDR3 nucleotides are TGTGCCAGCAGCCAAGACGGGTCCAACTATGGCTACACCTTC. This encodes CASSQDGSNYGYTF. Variable domain in full (rest from reference TRBV2 and TRBJ1-2): EPEVTQTPSHQVTQMGQEVILRCVPISNHLYFYWYRQILGQKVEFLVSFYNNEISEKSEIFDDQFSVERPDGSNFTLKIRSTKLEDSAMYFCASSQDGSNYGYTFGSGTRLTVV.

This chain connects TRBV7-3 to TRBJ2-1, with a tentative D call TRBD1 (5 bases). V was trimmed by 2 bases and J by 3 bases, leaving 8 bases between them. Germline values: CDR1 SGHTA, CDR2 FQGTGA. The CDR3 is made up of 14 amino acids. CDR3 protein: CASSLQQGYNEQFF. CDR3 DNA: TGTGCCAGCAGCTTACAGCAGGGCTACAATGAGCAGTTCTTC.

J is TRBJ1-3 and V is TRBV7-9, with D possibly TRBD1 on 6 matching bases. Germline values: CDR1 SEHNR, CDR2 FQNEAQ (reference sequence). The CDR3 has 15 residues. V was shortened by 5 bases and J by 4 bases, with 15 bases between the two germline ends. CDR3 DNA sequence: TGTGCCAGCAGCCGACTCGGACAGATCGGAAACACCATATATTTT. It is translated as CASSRLGQIGNTIYF.

In this sample, this clone turned up once. The chain links TRBV7-9 to TRBJ1-4; D perhaps matches TRBD1 (6 bases). V was pared by 3 bases and J by 4 bases, with 12 bases between. Germline V gene sequence: CDR1 SEHNR, CDR2 FQNEAQ (reference sequence). The CDR3 has 15 residues. Here the CDR3 DNA reads TGTGCCAGCAGCTTGGGCGACAGGAGTAATGAAAAACTGTTTTTT. Protein sequence: CASSLGDRSNEKLFF.

There are a few counts of this clone. This chain connects TRBV7-9 to TRBJ2-1, with D perhaps TRBD2 (5 bases). The CDR3 sequence is 13 residues long. Between the trimmed V and J ends, which lost 9 bases and 1 base, there was a span of 10 bases. Germline lookup yields CDR1 SEHNR and CDR2 FQNEAQ (reference sequence). CDR3 sequence: CASSGISYNEQFF. The CDR3 DNA sequence: TGTGCCAGTTCGGGGATTTCCTACAATGAGCAGTTCTTC.

The chain couples TRBV2 to TRBJ1-3, with a weak D call TRBD1 (6 bases). Germline V lookup: CDR1 SNHLY, CDR2 FYNNEI. V lost 8 bases, J lost 2 bases, and 10 bases lay in between. This CDR3 has 13 amino acids. The CDR3 bases are TGTGCCAGCTCACAGGGAACTGGAAACACCATATATTTT. It encodes CASSQGTGNTIYF. Using reference TRBV2 and TRBJ1-3 for the parts outside the CDR3, the full variable domain is EPEVTQTPSHQVTQMGQEVILRCVPISNHLYFYWYRQILGQKVEFLVSFYNNEISEKSEIFDDQFSVERPDGSNFTLKIRSTKLEDSAMYFCASSQGTGNTIYFGEGSWLTVV.

The chain carries TRBV18 and TRBJ1-1; no firm D call. CDR3 length: 16 residues. Germline assignment: CDR1 KGHSH and CDR2 LQKENI. Trimming cost V 3 bases and J 3 bases, with 17 bases left between them. The CDR3 bases are TGTGCCAGCTCACCTGGCTTTTTTGGGAGCCACACTGAAGCTTTCTTT. Residues: CASSPGFFGSHTEAFF. Variable domain in full (rest from reference TRBV18 and TRBJ1-1): NAGVMQNPRHLVRRRGQEARLRCSPMKGHSHVYWYRQLPEEGLKFMVYLQKENIIDESGMPKERFSAEFPKEGPSILRIQQVVRGDSAAYFCASSPGFFGSHTEAFFGQGTRLTVV.

The J gene is TRBJ2-1, the V gene TRBV7-9; 10 positions match TRBD2. Trimming removed 5 bases from V and 8 bases from J; junction bases left unmatched: 21. This CDR3 has 19 residues. CDR1 is SEHNR, CDR2 FQNEAQ, per germline (reference sequence). The CDR3 nucleotides are TGTGCCAGCAGCCCGACTCTAGGGAGACCGGGACTAGCGATCGATGAGCAGTTCTTC. This encodes CASSPTLGRPGLAIDEQFF.

This chain joins TRBV10-3 and TRBJ2-7; the match to TRBD1 covers 7 bases. This CDR3 comprises 13 residues. Germline-derived CDR1 and CDR2 are ENHRY and SYGVKD. Trimming cost V 6 bases and J 1 base; bases outside gene matches: 3. CDR3 protein: CAISEGQSYEQYF. The CDR3 DNA follows: TGTGCCATCAGCGAGGGACAGTCCTACGAGCAGTACTTC.

This chain uses TRBV29-1 with TRBJ1-2; TRBD1 is a possible D gene (5 bases). The germline V gene encodes CDR1 SQVTM and CDR2 ANQGSEA. This CDR3 has 11 residues. Deletions cut 6 bases from V and 4 bases from J, with 9 bases between. CDR3 DNA sequence: TGCAGCGTAGCGACAGTCTATGGCTACACCTTC. As protein: CSVATVYGYTF.

The chain combines TRBV29-1 with TRBJ2-1; tentative D call: TRBD1 (5 bases). V lost 8 bases to trimming and J lost 7 bases, with 24 bases between them. Germline V CDR1 and CDR2: SQVTM, ANQGSEA. This CDR3 has 15 amino acids. Written as DNA, the CDR3 is TGCAGCTCCACAGGTCGGGCATGGGGAAATAATGAGCAGTTCTTC. It yields the protein CSSTGRAWGNNEQFF.

The rearrangement links TRBV5-6 to TRBJ2-5, with D tentatively TRBD2 (6 bases). The CDR3 is 15 residues long. Germline-derived CDR1 and CDR2 are SGHDT and YYEEEE. Trimming cost V 5 bases and J 0 bases, with 14 bases left between them. CDR3 sequence reads: CASSRPSEYQETQYF. CDR3 DNA sequence: TGTGCCAGCAGTAGGCCTAGCGAGTACCAAGAGACCCAGTACTTC.